The clone carrying this TCR beta chain was seen at least ten times. The antigen is undetermined. The data derive from a study of CD8 T cells in ankylosing spondylitis. Quantitative 5'-RACE with molecular barcodes was used to make the TCR beta libraries. One entry per CDR3 protein, called by TCRdb with MiXCR from the 5' RACE reads. Of some 95,000 distinct CDR3 sequences in the sample, about 8.8% are singletons; the top ten hold approximately 4.8%. This CDR3 spans 17 amino acids. Germline V gene sequence: CDR1 SGHRS, CDR2 YFSETQ. The V end was cut by 3 bases, the J end by 3 bases, with 22 bases between. General study results and limits: Matched synovial fluid from ankylosing spondylitis patients was reported to be enriched for disease-linked clones. In synovial fluid and blood from reactive arthritis, some motif variants were previously reported.

The receptor comes from a male donor with ankylosing spondylitis or in good health (not recorded which). This rearrangement joins TRBV5-1 to TRBJ2-7, with D maybe TRBD1 (6 bases). The sequenced material came from blood, either unsorted or a sorted T cell fraction (not recorded which). CDR3 DNA: TGCGCCAGCAGCTCGAGGGGGAAGCCCAGAGGTCTCTACGAGCAGTACTTC. Translation: CASSSRGKPRGLYEQYF.